The subject of this entry is one TCR beta chain. Germline V gives CDR1 SEHNR, CDR2 FQNEAQ (reference sequence). Trimming removed 4 bases from V and 10 bases from J, with 13 bases in between. CDR3 size: 12 residues. This sample is part of a study of blood T cell repertoires in COVID-19. Sequenced by immunoSEQ multiplex PCR; TCRdb stores in-frame clones only, minus some. Found here are some 330,000 clones, around 86% of them singletons; the top ten hold about 4.1%. The chain links TRBV7-9 to TRBJ1-1; no clear D. The sample comprised PBMCs or T cells enriched from blood (not recorded which). The TCR was taken from a young man who had recovered from COVID-19. CDR3 protein: CASSYTGSAAFF. CDR3 in DNA: TGTGCCAGCAGCTATACTGGGAGTGCAGCTTTCTTT.